Below are 22 T cell receptor beta chains sequenced from a single sample in a study of blood T cell repertoires in COVID-19. Clones were read by immunoSEQ multiplex PCR, and TCRdb kept only the in-frame ones, dropping some. The top ten hold 1.1% of the sample, which has some 190,000 clones, approximately 91% seen once. Sequences were obtained from peripheral blood. Every receptor here comes from a young man with acute or convalescent COVID-19.

V gene TRBV28 combines with J gene TRBJ1-4; 8 bases are a match to TRBD1. The CDR3 length is 16 residues. The trim removed 2 bases at V and 4 bases at J, leaving 6 bases unmatched. Looked up from germline, CDR1 is MDHEN and CDR2 is SYDVKM. Here the CDR3 DNA reads TGTGCCAGCAGTTTAGTCGGACAGGGAAATAATGAAAAACTGTTTTTT. This encodes CASSLVGQGNNEKLFF.

This chain links TRBV7-9 with TRBJ2-1, with a tentative D call TRBD2 (6 bases). Germline values: CDR1 SEHNR, CDR2 FQNEAQ (reference sequence). The CDR3 extends over 15 amino acids. V shed 0 bases and J shed 5 bases, with 11 bases lying between them. The CDR3 loop is CASSLAGRADNEQFF. CDR3 bases: TGTGCCAGCAGCTTAGCCGGGAGAGCGGACAATGAGCAGTTCTTC.

The rearrangement uses TRBV3-1 (or the pseudogene TRBV3-2) and TRBJ2-2; a weak D match, TRBD2 (6 bases). The CDR3 spans 16 residues. The V end was cut by 1 base, the J end by 2 bases, with 11 bases between. Germline CDR1 is LGHDT and CDR2 is YNNKEL (reference sequence). The CDR3 reads CASSQVLTRNTGELFF. DNA of the CDR3: TGTGCCAGCAGCCAAGTCTTGACTAGAAACACCGGGGAGCTGTTTTTT.

In its sample, this clone was seen once. This chain links TRBV5-4 with TRBJ1-2; TRBD1 matches at 7 bases. Trimming took 1 base from V and 6 from J; bases not matched to a gene: 9. The CDR3 length is 15 residues. Germline V CDR1 and CDR2: SGHNT, YYREEE (reference sequence). The CDR3 protein is CASSLPADRDNGYTF. Written as DNA, the CDR3 is TGTGCCAGCAGCTTGCCCGCAGACAGGGATAATGGCTACACCTTC.

This chain connects TRBV5-1 to TRBJ2-1, with 16 bases lining up with TRBD2. Germline assignment: CDR1 SGHRS and CDR2 YFSETQ. Unmatched junction bases numbered 6, after V lost 3 bases and J lost 9 bases. There are 16 residues in the CDR3. The CDR3 loop reads CASSSTGTSGGAEQFF. The CDR3 nucleotides are TGCGCCAGCAGCTCCACCGGGACTAGCGGGGGGGCTGAGCAGTTCTTC.

The chain is built from TRBV28 and TRBJ1-4, with D tentatively TRBD1 (5 bases). The V gene's germline CDR1 is MDHEN and CDR2 SYDVKM. Deletions cut 7 bases from V and 6 bases from J, with 15 bases between. This CDR3 comprises 14 residues. CDR3 sequence reads: CASKEFSGDEKLFF. Written as DNA, the CDR3 is TGTGCCAGCAAAGAGTTTTCGGGGGATGAAAAACTGTTTTTT.

The V and J genes are TRBV4-1 and TRBJ2-7; 10 bases are shared with TRBD1. This CDR3 contains 16 residues. Germline lookup yields CDR1 MGHRA and CDR2 YSYEKL. V lost 0 bases to trimming and J lost 4 bases; unmatched junction nucleotides: 6. The CDR3 sequence is CASSQESRGQGYEQYF. The CDR3 DNA sequence: TGCGCCAGCAGCCAAGAGTCAAGGGGACAGGGGTACGAGCAGTACTTC.

For the CDR3, the DNA is TGTGCCAGCAGCCAAACTAGCGGGGGGGCCGGGGAGACCCAGTACTTC. This gives the protein CASSQTSGGAGETQYF. The chain links TRBV3-1 (or the pseudogene TRBV3-2) to TRBJ2-5; 13 positions agree with TRBD2. The CDR3 is made up of 16 amino acids. After removal of 2 bases from V and 5 bases from J, the junction contained 5 bases not matched to a gene. The germline gives CDR1 LGHDT, CDR2 YNNKEL (reference sequence).

The DNA of the CDR3 is TGCAGCGTAGAGGGTCTAGCGGGAGGGCTCTCAGTCGATGAGCAGTTCTTC. Translated: CSVEGLAGGLSVDEQFF. This sequence joins TRBV29-1 and TRBJ2-1; 12 bases fit TRBD2. The CDR3 runs 17 residues. The germline gives CDR1 SQVTM, CDR2 ANQGSEA. The V gene end was trimmed by 6 bases and the J gene end by 8 bases; junction bases not matched to a gene: 17.

This clone is a singleton in its sample. V gene TRBV3-1 (or the pseudogene TRBV3-2) combines with J gene TRBJ1-1; no reliable D call. V lost 6 bases and J lost 5, with 7 bases in between. This CDR3 contains 11 residues. Germline loops: CDR1 LGHDT, CDR2 YNNKEL (reference sequence). The CDR3 here is CASSRETEAFF. For the CDR3, the DNA is TGTGCCAGCAGTAGAGAAACTGAAGCTTTCTTT.

This chain joins TRBV6-5 and TRBJ1-6; D is possibly TRBD1 (5 bases). Germline V gene lookup returns CDR1 MNHEY and CDR2 SVGAGI. The CDR3 runs to 14 residues. The V end lost 2 bases, the J end lost 9 bases, and 11 bases lay between the germline ends. The CDR3 sequence: CASSYGGTPSPLHF. The CDR3 bases are TGTGCCAGCAGTTACGGGGGGACTCCTTCACCCCTCCACTTT.

In this sample, this clone turned up once. J is TRBJ1-2 and V is TRBV12-3 or TRBV12-4, with a weak D call TRBD1 (5 bases). V lost 2 bases and J 8 bases, leaving 12 bases between the germline ends. The CDR3 is made up of 13 amino acids. The CDR3 region has the DNA TGTGCCAGCAGTTTAACTCAGGGTCACGGCTACACCTTC. Amino acid sequence: CASSLTQGHGYTF.

V and J are TRBV5-1 and TRBJ1-2; possibly TRBD1 for D (6 bases). There are 17 residues in the CDR3. V was pared by 5 bases and J by 5 bases, with 25 bases between. CDR1 and CDR2 from the germline V gene are SGHRS and YFSETQ. CDR3 loop: CASSPFSAGVTVYGYTF. The CDR3 region has the DNA TGCGCCAGCAGTCCCTTTTCGGCAGGGGTAACGGTTTATGGCTACACCTTC.

This sequence joins TRBV28 and TRBJ2-3, with 13 bases matching TRBD2. This CDR3 region has 20 residues. The junction had 19 bases not matched to a gene; V was cut back by 6 bases and J by 4 bases. CDR1 and CDR2 from the germline V gene are MDHEN and SYDVKM. CDR3 residues: CASRSTGLARTSGSPDTQYF. The CDR3 nucleotides are TGTGCCAGCAGGTCCACAGGGCTAGCTAGGACTAGCGGGAGCCCAGATACGCAGTATTTT. Full variable domain (missing parts from reference TRBV28 and TRBJ2-3): DVKVTQSSRYLVKRTGEKVFLECVQDMDHENMFWYRQDPGLGLRLIYFSYDVKMKEKGDIPEGYSVSREKKERFSLILESASTNQTSMYLCASRSTGLARTSGSPDTQYFGPGTRLTVL.

V and J are TRBV28 and TRBJ2-2, with D perhaps TRBD1 (8 bases). In germline, CDR1 is MDHEN, CDR2 SYDVKM. CDR3 length equals 16 residues. Trimming removed 6 bases from V and 4 bases from J, with 18 bases in between. The CDR3 sequence: CASRAGDRPFTGELFF. The CDR3 DNA follows: TGTGCCAGCAGGGCGGGGGACAGGCCATTCACCGGGGAGCTGTTTTTT. The variable domain in full, with the rest retrieved from reference TRBV28 and TRBJ2-2, is DVKVTQSSRYLVKRTGEKVFLECVQDMDHENMFWYRQDPGLGLRLIYFSYDVKMKEKGDIPEGYSVSREKKERFSLILESASTNQTSMYLCASRAGDRPFTGELFFGEGSRLTVL.

The chain uses TRBV28 and TRBJ1-4; 7 bases line up with TRBD1. V shed 7 bases, J shed 8 bases, and the junction held 7 bases outside the gene matches. This CDR3 is 13 amino acids long. Germline V CDR1 and CDR2: MDHEN, SYDVKM. For the CDR3, the DNA is TGTGCCAGCAATTACGACAGGGTCGAAAAACTGTTTTTT. Residues: CASNYDRVEKLFF.

The gene calls are TRBV5-1 and TRBJ2-7, with D possibly being TRBD1 (6 bases). CDR3 length: 14 residues. CDR1 is SGHRS, CDR2 YFSETQ, per germline. V was shortened by 4 bases and J by 2 bases, with 13 bases between the two germline ends. The CDR3 sequence: CASSVAGTTYEQYF. The CDR3 region has the DNA TGCGCCAGCAGCGTTGCCGGGACAACCTACGAGCAGTACTTC.

The rearrangement links TRBV2 to TRBJ1-2; 8 bases fit TRBD1. CDR1 is SNHLY, CDR2 FYNNEI, per germline. V shed 7 bases and J 4 bases; nucleotides not matched to a gene: 5. CDR3 length: 13 amino acids. Here the CDR3 DNA reads TGTGCCAGCACCGGACAGGGTGGCTATGGCTACACCTTC. Translated: CASTGQGGYGYTF.

V is TRBV28 and J is TRBJ1-5; 7 bases align to TRBD1. The CDR3 consists of 15 residues. CDR1 is MDHEN, CDR2 SYDVKM, per germline. Unmatched junction bases numbered 7, after V lost 6 bases and J lost 2 bases. The CDR3 DNA sequence: TGTGCCAGCAGCCCTACAGGGGCCCGCAATCAGCCCCAGCATTTT. Protein product: CASSPTGARNQPQHF.

The chain joins TRBV14 to TRBJ1-1, with TRBD1 identical over 7 bases. The germline V gene has CDR1 SGHDN and CDR2 FVKESK. CDR3 length: 14 residues. Trimming at V came to 1 base and at J to 10 bases, leaving 9 bases not matched to a gene. CDR3 residues: CASSQGMGRGRAFF. The CDR3 nucleotides read TGTGCCAGCAGCCAAGGTATGGGTAGGGGGCGAGCTTTCTTT. The variable domain in full, completed from reference TRBV14 and TRBJ1-1, reads EAGVTQFPSHSVIEKGQTVTLRCDPISGHDNLYWYRRVMGKEIKFLLHFVKESKQDESGMPNNRFLAERTGGTYSTLKVQPAELEDSGVYFCASSQGMGRGRAFFGQGTRLTVV.

This chain links TRBV6-2 or TRBV6-3 with TRBJ2-1; 8 bases agree with TRBD2. V trimming: 6 bases; J trimming: 10 bases; junction bases outside the gene matches: 20. This CDR3 spans 17 amino acids. Germline V gene sequence: CDR1 MNHEY, CDR2 SVGEGT. The DNA of the CDR3 is TGTGCCAGCAGCGATCCCCTCGCGGGGGGTGCCGAACGCGAGCAGTTCTTC. It encodes CASSDPLAGGAEREQFF.

The V call is TRBV9, the J call TRBJ2-1; TRBD1 matches 9 bases. V was pared by 4 bases and J by 6 bases, with 5 bases of the junction left unmatched. The CDR3 spans 14 residues. Germline V gives CDR1 SGDLS, CDR2 YYNGEE. Written as DNA, the CDR3 is TGTGCCAGCAGCACCCGGACAGGGGCCAATGAGCAGTTCTTC. It encodes CASSTRTGANEQFF.